Presented here are 3 T cell receptor beta chains from one specimen sequenced in a study of blood T cells in healthy people across ages. For the second PCR, which ran for about 7 to 11 cycles, a sample-barcoded 5' primer and a J-beta primer mix were used. TCRdb independently ran MiXCR on the 5' RACE reads; one entry per CDR3 protein. The data hold roughly 800,000 distinct CDR3 sequences, with nearly 60% observed a single time. The sequencing sample was made of blood. These receptors came from a man aged 30 to 39 in good health.

V and J are TRBV7-2 and TRBJ1-2; no firm D call. The V end lost 1 base, the J end lost 7 bases, and 13 bases lay between the germline ends. This CDR3 comprises 14 residues. CDR1 SGHTA and CDR2 FQGNSA come from the germline V gene. The CDR3 region is CASSLGPAGFGYTF. CDR3 DNA sequence: TGTGCCAGCAGCTTAGGCCCGGCGGGGTTTGGCTACACCTTC.

The chain uses TRBV30 and TRBJ1-2; D is perhaps TRBD1 (5 bases). Trimming left V 7 bases short and J 3 bases short, with 18 bases between. CDR1 is GTSNPN, CDR2 SVGIG, per germline (reference sequence). The CDR3 runs 14 residues. The CDR3 coding sequence is TGTGCCTTTGGACGGGGACGGTTCTACTATGGCTACACCTTC. Translation gives CAFGRGRFYYGYTF.

This clonotype is a singleton in its sample. This rearrangement joins TRBV7-2 to TRBJ1-6, with D possibly matching TRBD1 (5 bases). CDR3 size: 16 residues. The V gene lost 0 bases and the J gene lost 5 bases, with 11 bases spanning the gap. Germline V CDR1 and CDR2: SGHTA, FQGNSA. The CDR3 DNA follows: TGTGCCAGCAGCTTAGCGCTTGGGGCGGATAATTCACCCCTCCACTTT. Its translation is CASSLALGADNSPLHF.